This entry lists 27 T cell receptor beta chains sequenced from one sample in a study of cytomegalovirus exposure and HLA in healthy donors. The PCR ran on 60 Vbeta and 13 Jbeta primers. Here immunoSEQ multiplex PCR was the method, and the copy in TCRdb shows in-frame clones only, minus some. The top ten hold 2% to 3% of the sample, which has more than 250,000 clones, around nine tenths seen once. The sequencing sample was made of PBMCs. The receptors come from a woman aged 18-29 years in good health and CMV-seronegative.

CDR3 sequence (DNA): TGTGCCAGCAGCCCCGGGGAATACACTGAAGCTTTCTTT. Its translation: CASSPGEYTEAFF. The chain recombines TRBV14 with TRBJ1-1; D is unclear. V lost 4 bases and J lost 3, with 9 bases in between. Germline assignment: CDR1 SGHDN and CDR2 FVKESK. CDR3 size: 13 residues.

This chain's CDR3 is CASSARDRGGGNQPQHF. For the CDR3, the DNA is TGCGCCAGCAGTGCCCGGGACAGGGGCGGGGGCAATCAGCCCCAGCATTTT. The chain couples TRBV10-2 to TRBJ1-5; TRBD1 matches at 10 bases. The CDR3 consists of 17 residues. CDR1 is WSHSY, CDR2 SAAADI, per germline. V lost 4 bases, J lost 2 bases, and 8 bases stayed unmatched.

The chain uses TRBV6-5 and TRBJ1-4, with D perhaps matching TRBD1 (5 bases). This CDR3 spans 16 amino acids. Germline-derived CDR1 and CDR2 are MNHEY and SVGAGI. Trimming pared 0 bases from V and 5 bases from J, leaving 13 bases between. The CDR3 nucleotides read TGTGCCAGCAGTTACTCCCACTACCGACAGAATGAAAAACTGTTTTTT. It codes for CASSYSHYRQNEKLFF.

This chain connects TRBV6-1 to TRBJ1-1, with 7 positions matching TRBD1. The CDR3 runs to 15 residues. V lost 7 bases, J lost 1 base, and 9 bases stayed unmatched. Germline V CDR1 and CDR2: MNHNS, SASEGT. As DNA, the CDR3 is TGTGCCAGCACTGGATGGACAGGAGCGAACACTGAAGCTTTCTTT. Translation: CASTGWTGANTEAFF.

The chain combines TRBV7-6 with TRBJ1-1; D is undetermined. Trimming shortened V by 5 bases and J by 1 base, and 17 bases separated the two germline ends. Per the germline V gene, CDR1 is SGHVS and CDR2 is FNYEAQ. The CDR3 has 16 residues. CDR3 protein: CASSISQASGNTEAFF. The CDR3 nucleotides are TGTGCCAGCAGCATTAGTCAGGCGTCAGGGAACACTGAAGCTTTCTTT. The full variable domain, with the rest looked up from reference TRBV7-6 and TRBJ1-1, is GAGVSQSPRYKVTKRGQDVALRCDPISGHVSLYWYRQALGQGPEFLTYFNYEAQQDKSGLPNDRFSAERPEGSISTLTIQRTEQRDSAMYRCASSISQASGNTEAFFGQGTRLTVV.

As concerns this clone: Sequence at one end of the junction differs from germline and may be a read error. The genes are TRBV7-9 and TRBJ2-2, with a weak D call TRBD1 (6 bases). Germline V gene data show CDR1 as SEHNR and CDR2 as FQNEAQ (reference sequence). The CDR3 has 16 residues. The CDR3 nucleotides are TGTTCCAGCAGCCGGTTGGGGGCATCGAACACCGGGGAGCTGTTTTTT. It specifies CSSSRLGASNTGELFF.

DNA of the CDR3: TGTGCCACCAGCAGAGAAGGAAGGGGGCGGTTCACTGAAGCTTTCTTT. This encodes CATSREGRGRFTEAFF. The chain has TRBV15 and TRBJ1-1, with 7 bases lining up with TRBD1. Trimming removed 0 bases from V and 4 bases from J; junction bases left unmatched: 8. Germline-derived CDR1 and CDR2 are LNHNV and YYDKDF (reference sequence). This CDR3 has 16 amino acids.

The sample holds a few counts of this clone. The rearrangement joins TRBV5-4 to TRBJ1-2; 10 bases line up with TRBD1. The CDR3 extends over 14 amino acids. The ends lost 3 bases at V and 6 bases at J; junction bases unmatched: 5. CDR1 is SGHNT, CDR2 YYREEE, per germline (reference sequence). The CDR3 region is CASSSGQGEDGYTF. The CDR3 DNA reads TGTGCCAGCAGCTCTGGACAGGGGGAGGATGGCTACACCTTC.

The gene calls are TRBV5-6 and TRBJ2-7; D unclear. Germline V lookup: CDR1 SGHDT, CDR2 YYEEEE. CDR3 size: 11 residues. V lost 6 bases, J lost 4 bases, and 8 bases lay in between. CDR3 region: CASTSSYEQYF. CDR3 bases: TGTGCCAGCACCTCGTCTTACGAGCAGTACTTC.

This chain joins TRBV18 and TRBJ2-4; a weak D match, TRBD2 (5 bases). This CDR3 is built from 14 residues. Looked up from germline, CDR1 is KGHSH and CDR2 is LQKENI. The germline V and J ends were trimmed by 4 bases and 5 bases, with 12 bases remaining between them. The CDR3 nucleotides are TGTGCCAGCTCACGTGCGGGTGGGGAAAACATTCAGTACTTC. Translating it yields CASSRAGGENIQYF.

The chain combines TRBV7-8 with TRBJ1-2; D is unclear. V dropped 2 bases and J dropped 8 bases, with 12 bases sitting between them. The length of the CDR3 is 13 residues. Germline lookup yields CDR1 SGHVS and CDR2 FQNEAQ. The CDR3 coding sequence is TGTGCCAGCAGCTTATTGGGTGGGCAGGGCTACACCTTC. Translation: CASSLLGGQGYTF.

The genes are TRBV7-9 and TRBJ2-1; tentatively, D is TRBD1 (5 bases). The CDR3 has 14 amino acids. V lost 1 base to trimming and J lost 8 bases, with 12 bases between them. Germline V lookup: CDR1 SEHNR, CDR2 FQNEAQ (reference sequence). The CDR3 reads CASSLVKGNDEQFF. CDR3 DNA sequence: TGTGCCAGCAGCTTAGTAAAGGGGAACGATGAGCAGTTCTTC.

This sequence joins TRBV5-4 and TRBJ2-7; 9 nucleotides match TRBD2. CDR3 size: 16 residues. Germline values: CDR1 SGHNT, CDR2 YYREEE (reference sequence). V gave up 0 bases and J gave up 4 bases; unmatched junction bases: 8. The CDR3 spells CASSLEGGGGEYEQYF. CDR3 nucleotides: TGTGCCAGCAGCTTGGAAGGGGGCGGGGGGGAGTACGAGCAGTACTTC.

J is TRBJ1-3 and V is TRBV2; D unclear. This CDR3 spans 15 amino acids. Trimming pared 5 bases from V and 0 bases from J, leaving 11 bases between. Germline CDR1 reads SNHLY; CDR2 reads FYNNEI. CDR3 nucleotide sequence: TGTGCCAGCAGTCGGACTACTTACTCTGGAAACACCATATATTTT. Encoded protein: CASSRTTYSGNTIYF.

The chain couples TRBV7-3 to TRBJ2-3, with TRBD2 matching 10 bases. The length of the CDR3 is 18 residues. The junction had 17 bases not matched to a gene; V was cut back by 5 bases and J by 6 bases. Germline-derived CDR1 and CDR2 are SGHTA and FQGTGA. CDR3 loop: CASSLIGRSGGARDTQYF. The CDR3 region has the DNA TGTGCCAGCAGCCTAATCGGACGCAGCGGGGGGGCCCGTGATACGCAGTATTTT.

The CDR3: CASSVAQGNSPLHF. The CDR3 DNA is TGTGCCAGCAGCGTAGCACAGGGAAATTCACCCCTCCACTTT. The gene calls are TRBV9 and TRBJ1-6; D perhaps matches TRBD1 (6 bases). CDR3 size: 14 residues. Germline V CDR1 and CDR2: SGDLS, YYNGEE. Deletions cut 0 bases from V and 7 bases from J, with 8 bases between.

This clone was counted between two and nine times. CDR3 amino acids: CASSQRTGDNQPQHF. CDR3 bases: TGTGCCAGCAGCCAAAGGACAGGGGACAATCAGCCCCAGCATTTT. This chain uses TRBV4-2 with TRBJ1-5; 9 bases are shared with TRBD1. The V segment lost 2 bases and the J segment 3 bases; nucleotides outside the gene matches: 2. The CDR3 loop spans 15 amino acids. The germline V gene has CDR1 LGHNA and CDR2 YNFKEQ.

The CDR3 here is CASSQVQGTEAFF. The CDR3 DNA reads TGTGCCAGCAGCCAAGTACAGGGCACTGAAGCTTTCTTT. J is TRBJ1-1 and V is TRBV4-2; D might be TRBD1 (6 bases). V dropped 1 base and J dropped 4 bases, with 7 bases sitting between them. The germline CDR1 and CDR2 sequences are LGHNA and YNFKEQ. The CDR3 loop spans 13 amino acids.

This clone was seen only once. The CDR3 DNA is TGCGCCAGCAGCTTCGGGTGGGGAAACACCATATATTTT. Encoded protein: CASSFGWGNTIYF. The chain couples TRBV5-1 to TRBJ1-3; D is ambiguous. Germline CDR1 reads SGHRS; CDR2 reads YFSETQ. V was pared by 2 bases and J by 4 bases, with 7 bases between. This CDR3 contains 13 residues.

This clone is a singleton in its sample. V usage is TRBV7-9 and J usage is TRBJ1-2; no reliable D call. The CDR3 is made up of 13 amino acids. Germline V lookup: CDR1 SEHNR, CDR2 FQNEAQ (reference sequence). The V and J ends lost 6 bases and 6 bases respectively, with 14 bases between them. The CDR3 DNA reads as TGTGCCAGCAGTCTACCTGGTCTGGATGGCTACACCTTC. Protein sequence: CASSLPGLDGYTF.

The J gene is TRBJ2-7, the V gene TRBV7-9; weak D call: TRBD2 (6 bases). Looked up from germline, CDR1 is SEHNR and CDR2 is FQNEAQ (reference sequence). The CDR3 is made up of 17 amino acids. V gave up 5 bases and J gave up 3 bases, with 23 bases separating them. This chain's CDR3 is CASSPSNTGTPGYEQYF. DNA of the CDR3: TGTGCCAGCAGCCCGAGCAATACCGGGACTCCGGGCTACGAGCAGTACTTC.

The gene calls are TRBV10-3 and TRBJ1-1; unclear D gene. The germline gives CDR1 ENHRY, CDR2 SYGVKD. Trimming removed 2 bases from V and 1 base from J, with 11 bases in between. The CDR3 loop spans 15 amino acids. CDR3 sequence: CAISENPVQNTEAFF. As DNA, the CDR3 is TGTGCCATCAGTGAGAATCCGGTCCAGAACACTGAAGCTTTCTTT.

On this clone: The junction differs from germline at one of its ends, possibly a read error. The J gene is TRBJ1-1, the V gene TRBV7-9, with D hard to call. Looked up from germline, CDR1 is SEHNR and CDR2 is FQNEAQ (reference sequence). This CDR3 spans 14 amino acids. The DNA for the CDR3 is TGTTCCAGCAGCTCACCGGGTCCGAACACTGAAGCTTTCTTT. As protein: CSSSSPGPNTEAFF.

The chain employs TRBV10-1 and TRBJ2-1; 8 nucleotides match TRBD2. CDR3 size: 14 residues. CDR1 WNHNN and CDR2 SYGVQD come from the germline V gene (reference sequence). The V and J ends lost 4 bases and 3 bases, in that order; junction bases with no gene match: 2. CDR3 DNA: TGCGCCAGCAGTGGGGCGGGGGGCTACAATGAGCAGTTCTTC. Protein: CASSGAGGYNEQFF.

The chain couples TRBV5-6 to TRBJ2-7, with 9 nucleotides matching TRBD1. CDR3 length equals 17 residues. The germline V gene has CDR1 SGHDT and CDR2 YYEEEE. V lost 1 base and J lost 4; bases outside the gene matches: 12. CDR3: CASSLLQGAISVYEQYF. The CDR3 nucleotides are TGTGCCAGCAGCTTGTTACAGGGGGCAATATCGGTGTACGAGCAGTACTTC.

The CDR3 region is CASSLAPVKSPRYGAFF. The CDR3 nucleotides read TGTGCCAGCAGCTTGGCGCCGGTGAAAAGCCCCCGTTACGGGGCTTTCTTT. The chain links TRBV5-6 to TRBJ1-1; D not certain. V lost 0 bases, J lost 11 bases, and 26 bases lay in between. Germline CDR1 SGHDT, CDR2 YYEEEE. The CDR3 totals 17 residues.

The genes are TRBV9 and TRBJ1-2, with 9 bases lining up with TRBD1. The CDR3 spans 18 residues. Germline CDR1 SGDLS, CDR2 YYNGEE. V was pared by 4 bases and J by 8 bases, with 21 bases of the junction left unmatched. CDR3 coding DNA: TGTGCCAGCAGCCATCCCAAATCTTGGGACAGGGTATGTTGGGGCTACACCTTC. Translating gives CASSHPKSWDRVCWGYTF.